This T cell receptor beta chain was found in a study of beta chain features in type 1 diabetes. Whole-study context: Comparable age, gender and cell yields were observed in patients relative to healthy donors. General study results and limits: The study found moderately but significantly shorter TCRB CDR3s in all four CD4+ subsets of Type 1 diabetes patients.

CDR1 and CDR2 from the germline V gene are SGHTA and FQGNSA. The CDR3 is 15 residues long. Trimming removed 0 bases at V and 2 bases at J, with 8 bases between. About this clone itself: What it binds is unknown.

Every isolated RNA sample was fully reverse transcribed, so sequencing captured expressed TCRB transcripts. Repertoires were generated with immunoSEQ multiplex PCR, while TCRdb's copy carries only in-frame clones and drops some. The data hold about 400,000 clones, with approximately 12% observed a single time. V is TRBV7-2 and J is TRBJ1-5, with D perhaps TRBD1 (6 bases). The TCR comes from a woman aged 18-29 years with type 1 diabetes. The sequenced material came from naive CD4+ T cells from blood. The CDR3 sequence is CASSLAGAGNQPQHF. CDR3 DNA: TGTGCCAGCAGCTTAGCGGGGGCTGGCAATCAGCCCCAGCATTTT. Complete variable domain (other parts from reference TRBV7-2 and TRBJ1-5): GAGVSQSPSNKVTEKGKDVELRCDPISGHTALYWYRQSLGQGLEFLIYFQGNSAPDKSGLPSDRFSAERTGGSVSTLTIQRTQQEDSAVYLCASSLAGAGNQPQHFGDGTRLSIL.